What follows are 2 T cell receptor beta chains derived from one specimen sequenced in a study of cytomegalovirus exposure and HLA in healthy donors. In the PCR, 60 Vbeta and 13 Jbeta primers were used. Method: immunoSEQ multiplex PCR; TCRdb's copy keeps in-frame clones and lacks some. The sample carries approximately 170,000 clones, roughly 79% recorded once. Sequencing was carried out using PBMCs. Every receptor here comes from a male donor in good health and CMV-seropositive.

This sequence joins TRBV18 and TRBJ1-2; weak D call: TRBD1 (6 bases). The CDR3 runs 13 residues. Germline CDR1 is KGHSH and CDR2 is LQKENI. With 4 bases removed from V and 6 bases from J, the gap between germline ends came to 12 bases. CDR3 in DNA: TGTGCCAGCTCACAACAACAGGGAAATGGCTACACCTTC. Protein: CASSQQQGNGYTF.

The chain uses TRBV5-1 and TRBJ2-1, with TRBD2 identical over 9 bases. This CDR3 is built from 16 residues. Germline V gene lookup returns CDR1 SGHRS and CDR2 YFSETQ. V trimming: 0 bases; J trimming: 8 bases; junction bases outside the gene matches: 9. The DNA of the CDR3 is TGCGCCAGCAGCTTGGGGGTAGCGGGGGTAGGGGATGAGCAGTTCTTC. Translation: CASSLGVAGVGDEQFF.